This T cell receptor beta chain was profiled in a study of blood T cell repertoires in COVID-19. CDR3 length: 14 amino acids. Trimming took 7 bases from V and 5 from J; bases not matched to a gene: 5. Per germline, CDR1 SNHLY and CDR2 FYNNEI. Participants, about 18 to 95 years old, spanned approximately 25 US areas. Participant reports of clinical history set cohort assignment. Source study methods: It was from reference gene primer amplification that nucleated cell counts were estimated. Profiling relied on immunoSEQ multiplex PCR, and the TCRdb table lists in-frame clones only, not all of them. That table furnishes V, J and clone size, whereas the DNA furnished D and trimming. This table has tens of thousands of clones, 70% to 90% appearing once.

The rearrangement uses TRBV2 and TRBJ2-5; TRBD2 matches at 12 bases. Sequenced input: PBMCs or T cells enriched from blood (not recorded which). The source of this sequence is a woman aged 50 to 60 who had recovered from COVID-19. CDR3 sequence reads: CASTRGTSGETQYF. DNA for the CDR3: TGTGCCAGCACTAGGGGGACTAGCGGGGAGACCCAGTACTTC.